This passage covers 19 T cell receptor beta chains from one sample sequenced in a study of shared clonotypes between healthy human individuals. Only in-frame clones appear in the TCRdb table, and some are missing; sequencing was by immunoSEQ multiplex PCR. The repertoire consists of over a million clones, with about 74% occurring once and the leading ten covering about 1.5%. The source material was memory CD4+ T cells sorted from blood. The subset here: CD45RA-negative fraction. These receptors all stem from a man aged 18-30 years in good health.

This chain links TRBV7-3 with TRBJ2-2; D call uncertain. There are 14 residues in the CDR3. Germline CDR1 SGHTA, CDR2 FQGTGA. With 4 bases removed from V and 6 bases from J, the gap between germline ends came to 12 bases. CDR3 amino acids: CASSSSRPPGELFF. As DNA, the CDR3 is TGTGCCAGCAGCTCCTCAAGGCCTCCCGGGGAGCTGTTTTTT.

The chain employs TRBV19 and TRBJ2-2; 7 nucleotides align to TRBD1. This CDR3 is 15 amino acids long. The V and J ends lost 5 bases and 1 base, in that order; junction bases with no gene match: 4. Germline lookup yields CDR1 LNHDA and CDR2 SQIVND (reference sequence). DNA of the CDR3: TGTGCCAGTAGTGTACAGGGGATGAACACCGGGGAGCTGTTTTTT. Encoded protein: CASSVQGMNTGELFF.

CDR3: CASSSGLGETQYF. The CDR3 DNA sequence: TGTGCCAGCAGCTCAGGCCTGGGGGAGACCCAGTACTTC. The rearrangement joins TRBV5-5 to TRBJ2-5, with D unresolved. The CDR3 loop spans 13 amino acids. V lost 3 bases to trimming and J lost 5 bases, with 11 bases between them. The germline V gene encodes CDR1 SGHKS and CDR2 YYEKEE (reference sequence).

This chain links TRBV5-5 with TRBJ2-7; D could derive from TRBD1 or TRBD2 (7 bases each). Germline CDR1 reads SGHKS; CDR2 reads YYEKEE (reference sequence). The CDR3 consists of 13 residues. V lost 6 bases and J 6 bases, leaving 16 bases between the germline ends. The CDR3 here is CASTREGAGEQYF. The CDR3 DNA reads TGTGCCAGCACGAGGGAGGGGGCCGGCGAGCAGTACTTC.

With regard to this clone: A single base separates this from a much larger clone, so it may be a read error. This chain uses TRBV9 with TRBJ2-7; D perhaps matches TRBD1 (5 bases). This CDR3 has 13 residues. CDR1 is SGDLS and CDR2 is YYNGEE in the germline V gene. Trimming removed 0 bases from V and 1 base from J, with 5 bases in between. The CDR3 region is CASSVGQSYEQYF. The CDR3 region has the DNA TGTGCCAGCAGCGTAGGACAGTCCTACGAGCAGTACTTC.

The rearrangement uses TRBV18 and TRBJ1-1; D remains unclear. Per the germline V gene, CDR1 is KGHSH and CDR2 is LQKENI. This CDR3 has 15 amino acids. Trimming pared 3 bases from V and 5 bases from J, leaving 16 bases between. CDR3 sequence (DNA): TGTGCCAGCTCACCGCATGAGGGTAGCAAGACTGAAGCTTTCTTT. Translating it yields CASSPHEGSKTEAFF.

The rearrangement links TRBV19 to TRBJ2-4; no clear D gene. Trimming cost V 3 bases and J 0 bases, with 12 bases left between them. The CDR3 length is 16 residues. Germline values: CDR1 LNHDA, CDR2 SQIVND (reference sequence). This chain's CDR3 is CASSIRRAEAKNIQYF. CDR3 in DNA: TGTGCCAGTAGTATTCGTCGCGCAGAAGCCAAAAACATTCAGTACTTC.

This CDR3 is CASSLRWDGKETQYF. The CDR3 nucleotides are TGTGCCAGCAGCTTACGTTGGGATGGTAAAGAGACCCAGTACTTC. The J gene is TRBJ2-5, the V gene TRBV5-6; no reliable D call. V was trimmed by 2 bases and J by 3 bases, leaving 14 bases between them. CDR1 and CDR2 (germline): SGHDT, YYEEEE. The CDR3 runs 15 residues.

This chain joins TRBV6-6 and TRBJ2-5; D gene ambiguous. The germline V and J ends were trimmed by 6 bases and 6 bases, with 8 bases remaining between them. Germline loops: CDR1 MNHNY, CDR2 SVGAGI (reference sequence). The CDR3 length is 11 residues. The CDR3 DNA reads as TGTGCCAGCAGCCCCGGACAGACCCAGTACTTC. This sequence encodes CASSPGQTQYF.

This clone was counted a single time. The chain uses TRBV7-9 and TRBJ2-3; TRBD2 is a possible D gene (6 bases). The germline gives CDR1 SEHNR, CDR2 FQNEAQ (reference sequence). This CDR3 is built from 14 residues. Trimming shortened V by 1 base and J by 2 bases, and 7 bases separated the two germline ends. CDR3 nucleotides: TGTGCCAGCAGCTTAGGGGACTTCACAGATACGCAGTATTTT. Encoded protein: CASSLGDFTDTQYF.

The CDR3 spells CASSETRVAYGYTF. CDR3 DNA: TGTGCCAGCAGTGAAACACGCGTCGCTTATGGCTACACCTTC. The V call is TRBV6-1, the J call TRBJ1-2; D unresolved. CDR1 and CDR2 from the germline V gene are MNHNS and SASEGT. The V gene lost 2 bases and the J gene lost 5 bases, with 12 bases spanning the gap. The CDR3 consists of 14 residues.

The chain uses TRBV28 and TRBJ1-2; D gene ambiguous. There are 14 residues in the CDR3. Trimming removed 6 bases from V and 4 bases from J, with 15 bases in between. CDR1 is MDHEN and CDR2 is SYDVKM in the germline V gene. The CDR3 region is CASSLEVGSYGYTF. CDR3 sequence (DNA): TGTGCCAGCAGCCTAGAGGTGGGGAGCTATGGCTACACCTTC.

CDR3 in DNA: TGTGCCAGCAGCTTGCCCGCTAACACTGAAGCTTTCTTT. Translating gives CASSLPANTEAFF. V usage is TRBV5-4 and J usage is TRBJ1-1; D remains unclear. Between the trimmed V and J ends, which lost 1 base and 2 bases, there was a span of 6 bases. Per germline, CDR1 SGHNT and CDR2 YYREEE (reference sequence). The CDR3 covers 13 residues.

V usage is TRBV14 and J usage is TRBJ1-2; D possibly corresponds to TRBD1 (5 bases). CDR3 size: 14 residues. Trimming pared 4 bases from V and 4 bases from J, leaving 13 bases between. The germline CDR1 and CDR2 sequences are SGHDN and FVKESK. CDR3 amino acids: CASSPLTESYGYTF. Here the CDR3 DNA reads TGTGCCAGCAGCCCACTGACAGAAAGCTATGGCTACACCTTC.

In DNA form, the CDR3 reads TGTGCCAGCAGCCAGGGACTAGCCTACAATGAGCAGTTCTTC. Translated, it gives CASSQGLAYNEQFF. This chain connects TRBV7-2 to TRBJ2-1; 8 bases line up with TRBD2. The CDR3 spans 14 residues. Germline CDR1 and CDR2: SGHTA and FQGNSA. V shed 5 bases and J 2 bases; nucleotides not matched to a gene: 2.

The CDR3 spells CASRDGFSYNEQFF. The CDR3 DNA sequence: TGCGCCAGCAGGGATGGATTCTCCTACAATGAGCAGTTCTTC. V and J are TRBV10-2 and TRBJ2-1; unclear D gene. This CDR3 has 14 residues. Trimming took off 6 bases at V and 0 bases at J, with 9 bases between the two ends. CDR1 WSHSY and CDR2 SAAADI come from the germline V gene.

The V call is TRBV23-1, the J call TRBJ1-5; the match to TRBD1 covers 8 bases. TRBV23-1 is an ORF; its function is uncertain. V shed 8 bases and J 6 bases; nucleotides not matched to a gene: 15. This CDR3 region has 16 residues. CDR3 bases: TGCGCCAGCCCCAGCAAAGGGCAGGGGGCGGGTCAGCCCCAGCATTTT. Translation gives CASPSKGQGAGQPQHF.

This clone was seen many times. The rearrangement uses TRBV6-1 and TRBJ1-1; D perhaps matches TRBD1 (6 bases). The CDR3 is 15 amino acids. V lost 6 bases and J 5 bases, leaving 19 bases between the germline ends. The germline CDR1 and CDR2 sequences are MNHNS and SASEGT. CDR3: CASRNWEGGSTEAFF. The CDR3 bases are TGTGCCAGCAGAAACTGGGAGGGGGGGAGTACTGAAGCTTTCTTT.

DNA for the CDR3: TGTGCCAGCAGTGAATCCTTAATTAGGTCACCCCTCCACTTT. Translated: CASSESLIRSPLHF. The V gene is TRBV6-1, the J gene TRBJ1-6, with unresolved D. The length of the CDR3 is 14 residues. The germline CDR1 and CDR2 sequences are MNHNS and SASEGT. The germline V and J ends were trimmed by 2 bases and 10 bases, with 12 bases remaining between them.